This T cell receptor beta chain originates from a study of cytomegalovirus exposure and HLA in healthy donors. Both 60 Vbeta primers and 13 Jbeta primers went into the PCR. Generated by immunoSEQ multiplex PCR, the TCRdb table keeps only in-frame clones and is missing some. The table has 200,000 to 250,000 clones, over 75% seen once. This receptor was taken from a man between 18 and 29 years old in good health and CMV-seronegative. Sequencing used PBMCs.

The CDR3 DNA is TGTGCCAGCAGCCAAGGGCCAGCGGGAGGGCCGAGAGATACGCAGTATTTT. This sequence encodes CASSQGPAGGPRDTQYF. This chain links TRBV7-2 with TRBJ2-3; 10 bases match TRBD2. The CDR3 totals 17 residues. Germline V gene sequence: CDR1 SGHTA, CDR2 FQGNSA. V lost 5 bases to trimming and J lost 5 bases; unmatched junction nucleotides: 13.